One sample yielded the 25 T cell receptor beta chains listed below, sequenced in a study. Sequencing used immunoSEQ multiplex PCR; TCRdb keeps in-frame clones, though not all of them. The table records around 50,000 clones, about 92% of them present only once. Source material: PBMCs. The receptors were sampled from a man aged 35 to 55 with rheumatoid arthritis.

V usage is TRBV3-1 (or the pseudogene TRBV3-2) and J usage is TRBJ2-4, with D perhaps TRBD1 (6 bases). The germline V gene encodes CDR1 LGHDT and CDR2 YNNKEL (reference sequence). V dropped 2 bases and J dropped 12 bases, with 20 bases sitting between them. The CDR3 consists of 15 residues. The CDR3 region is CASSQRLAGDLDQYF. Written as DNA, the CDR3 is TGTGCCAGCAGCCAACGCTTGGCAGGGGATTTGGATCAGTACTTC.

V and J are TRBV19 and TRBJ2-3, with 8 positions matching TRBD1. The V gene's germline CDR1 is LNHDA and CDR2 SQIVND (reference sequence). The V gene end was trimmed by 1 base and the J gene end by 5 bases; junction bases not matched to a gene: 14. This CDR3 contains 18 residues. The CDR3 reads CASSIAPGQGPSQDTQYF. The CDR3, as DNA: TGTGCCAGTAGTATAGCACCTGGACAGGGTCCTTCACAAGATACGCAGTATTTT.

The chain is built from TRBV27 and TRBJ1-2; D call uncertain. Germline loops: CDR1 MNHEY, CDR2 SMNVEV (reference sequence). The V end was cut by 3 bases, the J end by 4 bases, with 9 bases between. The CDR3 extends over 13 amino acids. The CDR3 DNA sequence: TGTGCCAGCAGTTTTAGGGCGGGCTATGGCTACACCTTC. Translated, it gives CASSFRAGYGYTF.

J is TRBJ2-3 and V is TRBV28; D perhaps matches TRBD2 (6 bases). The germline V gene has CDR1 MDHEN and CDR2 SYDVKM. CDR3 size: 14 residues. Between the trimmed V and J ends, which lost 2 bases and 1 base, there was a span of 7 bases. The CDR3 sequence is CASSLAGRTDTQYF. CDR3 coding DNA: TGTGCCAGCAGTTTAGCGGGACGCACAGATACGCAGTATTTT. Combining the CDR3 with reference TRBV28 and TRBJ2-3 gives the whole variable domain DVKVTQSSRYLVKRTGEKVFLECVQDMDHENMFWYRQDPGLGLRLIYFSYDVKMKEKGDIPEGYSVSREKKERFSLILESASTNQTSMYLCASSLAGRTDTQYFGPGTRLTVL.

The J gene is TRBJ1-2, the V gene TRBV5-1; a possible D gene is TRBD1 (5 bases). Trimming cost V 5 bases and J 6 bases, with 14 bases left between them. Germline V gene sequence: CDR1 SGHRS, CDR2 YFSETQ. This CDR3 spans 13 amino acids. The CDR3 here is CASSYGEGHGYTF. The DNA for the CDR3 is TGCGCCAGCAGTTACGGAGAGGGGCATGGCTACACCTTC.

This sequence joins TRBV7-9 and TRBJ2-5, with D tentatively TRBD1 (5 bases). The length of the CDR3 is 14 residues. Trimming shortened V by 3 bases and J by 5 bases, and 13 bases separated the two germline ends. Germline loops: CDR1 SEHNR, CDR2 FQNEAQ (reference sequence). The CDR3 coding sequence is TGTGCCAGCAGCTTTTCGCAGGGATGGGAGACCCAGTACTTC. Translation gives CASSFSQGWETQYF.

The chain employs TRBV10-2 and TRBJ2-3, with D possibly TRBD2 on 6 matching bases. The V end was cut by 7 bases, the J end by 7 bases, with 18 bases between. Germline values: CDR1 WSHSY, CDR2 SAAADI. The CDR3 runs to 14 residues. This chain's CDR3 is CASKLADPLYTQYF. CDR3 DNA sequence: TGCGCCAGCAAATTAGCGGACCCCTTGTATACGCAGTATTTT.

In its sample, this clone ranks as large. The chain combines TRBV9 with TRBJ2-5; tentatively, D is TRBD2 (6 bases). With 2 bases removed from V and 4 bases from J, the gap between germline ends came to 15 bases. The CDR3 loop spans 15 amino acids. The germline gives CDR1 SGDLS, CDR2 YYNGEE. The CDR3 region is CASSVVGGQGETQYF. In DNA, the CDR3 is TGTGCCAGCAGCGTTGTGGGAGGCCAGGGAGAGACCCAGTACTTC. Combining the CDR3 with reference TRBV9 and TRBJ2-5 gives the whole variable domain DSGVTQTPKHLITATGQRVTLRCSPRSGDLSVYWYQQSLDQGLQFLIQYYNGEERAKGNILERFSAQQFPDLHSELNLSSLELGDSALYFCASSVVGGQGETQYFGPGTRLLVL.

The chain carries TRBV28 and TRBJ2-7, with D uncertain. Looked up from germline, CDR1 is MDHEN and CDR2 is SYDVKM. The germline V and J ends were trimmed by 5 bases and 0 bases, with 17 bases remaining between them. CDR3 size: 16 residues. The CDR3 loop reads CASSPLGPATSYEQYF. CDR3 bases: TGTGCCAGCAGTCCCCTAGGTCCGGCGACCTCCTACGAGCAGTACTTC.

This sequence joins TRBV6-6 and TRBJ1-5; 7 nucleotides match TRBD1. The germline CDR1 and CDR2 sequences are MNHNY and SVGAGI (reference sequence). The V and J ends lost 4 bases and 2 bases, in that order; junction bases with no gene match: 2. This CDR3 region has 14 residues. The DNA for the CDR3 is TGTGCCAGCAGTTTCACAGGGGGCAATCAGCCCCAGCATTTT. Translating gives CASSFTGGNQPQHF.

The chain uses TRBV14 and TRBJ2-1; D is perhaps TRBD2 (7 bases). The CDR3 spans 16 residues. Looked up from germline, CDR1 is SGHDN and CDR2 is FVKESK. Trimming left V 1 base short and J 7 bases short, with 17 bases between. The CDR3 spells CASSQVGGAFANEQFF. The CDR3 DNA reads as TGTGCCAGCAGCCAAGTTGGGGGGGCGTTTGCGAATGAGCAGTTCTTC.

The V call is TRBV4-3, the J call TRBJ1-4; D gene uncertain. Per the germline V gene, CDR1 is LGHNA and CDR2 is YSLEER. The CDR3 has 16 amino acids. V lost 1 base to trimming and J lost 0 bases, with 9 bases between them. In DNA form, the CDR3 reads TGCGCCAGCAGCCAAGCTCGACGGTCAACTAATGAAAAACTGTTTTTT. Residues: CASSQARRSTNEKLFF.

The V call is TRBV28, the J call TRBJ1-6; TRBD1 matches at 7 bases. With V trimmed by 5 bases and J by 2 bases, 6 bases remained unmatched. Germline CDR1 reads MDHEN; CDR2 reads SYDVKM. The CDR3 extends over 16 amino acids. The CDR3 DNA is TGTGCCAGCAGTACCAGGGGGTTGACCTATAATTCACCCCTCCACTTT. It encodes CASSTRGLTYNSPLHF. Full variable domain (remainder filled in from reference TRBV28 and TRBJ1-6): DVKVTQSSRYLVKRTGEKVFLECVQDMDHENMFWYRQDPGLGLRLIYFSYDVKMKEKGDIPEGYSVSREKKERFSLILESASTNQTSMYLCASSTRGLTYNSPLHFGNGTRLTVT.

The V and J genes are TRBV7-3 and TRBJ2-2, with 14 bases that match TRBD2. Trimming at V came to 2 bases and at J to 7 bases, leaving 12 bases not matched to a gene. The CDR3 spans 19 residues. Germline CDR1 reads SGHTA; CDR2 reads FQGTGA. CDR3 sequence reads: CASSLFGTGLAGVDGELFF. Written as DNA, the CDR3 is TGTGCCAGCAGCTTATTTGGCACGGGACTAGCGGGAGTGGACGGGGAGCTGTTTTTT. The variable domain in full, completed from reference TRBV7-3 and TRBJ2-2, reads GAGVSQTPSNKVTEKGKYVELRCDPISGHTALYWYRQSLGQGPEFLIYFQGTGAADDSGLPNDRFFAVRPEGSVSTLKIQRTERGDSAVYLCASSLFGTGLAGVDGELFFGEGSRLTVL.

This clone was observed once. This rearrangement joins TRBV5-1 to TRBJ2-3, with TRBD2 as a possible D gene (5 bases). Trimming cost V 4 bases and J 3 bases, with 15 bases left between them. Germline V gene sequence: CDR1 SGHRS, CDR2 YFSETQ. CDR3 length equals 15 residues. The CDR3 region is CASSQRPSRTDTQYF. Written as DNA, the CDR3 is TGCGCCAGCAGCCAGAGGCCTAGCAGGACAGATACGCAGTATTTT.

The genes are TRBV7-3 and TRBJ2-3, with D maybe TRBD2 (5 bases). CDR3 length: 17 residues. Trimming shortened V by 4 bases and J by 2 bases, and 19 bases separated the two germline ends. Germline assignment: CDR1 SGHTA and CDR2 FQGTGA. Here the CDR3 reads CASSSDLSGPFTDTQYF. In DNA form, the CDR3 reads TGTGCCAGCAGCTCGGACCTAAGCGGCCCCTTCACAGATACGCAGTATTTT.

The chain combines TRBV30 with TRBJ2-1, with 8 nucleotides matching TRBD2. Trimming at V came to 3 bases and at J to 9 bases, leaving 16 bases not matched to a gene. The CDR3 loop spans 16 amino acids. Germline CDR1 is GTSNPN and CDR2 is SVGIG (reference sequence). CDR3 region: CAWRPGRGSWLGEQFF. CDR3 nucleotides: TGTGCCTGGAGACCCGGGAGGGGTTCCTGGTTGGGTGAGCAGTTCTTC.

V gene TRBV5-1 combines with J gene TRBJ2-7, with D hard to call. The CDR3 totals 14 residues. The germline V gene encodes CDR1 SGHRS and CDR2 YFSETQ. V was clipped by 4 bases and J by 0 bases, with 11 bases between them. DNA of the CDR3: TGCGCCAGCAGCCGTGAGGAATTCTCCTACGAGCAGTACTTC. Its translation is CASSREEFSYEQYF.

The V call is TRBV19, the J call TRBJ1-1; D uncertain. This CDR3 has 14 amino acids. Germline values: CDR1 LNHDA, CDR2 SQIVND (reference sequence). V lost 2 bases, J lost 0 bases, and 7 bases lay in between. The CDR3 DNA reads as TGTGCCAGTAGTATACCTGGCATGAACACTGAAGCTTTCTTT. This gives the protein CASSIPGMNTEAFF.

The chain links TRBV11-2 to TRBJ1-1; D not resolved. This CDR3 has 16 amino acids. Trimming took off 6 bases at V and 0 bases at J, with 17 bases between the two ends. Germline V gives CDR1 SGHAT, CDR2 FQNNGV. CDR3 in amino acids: CASRLSLREMNTEAFF. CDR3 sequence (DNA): TGTGCCAGCAGACTTAGCCTACGGGAGATGAACACTGAAGCTTTCTTT. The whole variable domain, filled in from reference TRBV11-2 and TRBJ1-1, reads EAGVAQSPRYKIIEKRQSVAFWCNPISGHATLYWYQQILGQGPKLLIQFQNNGVVDDSQLPKDRFSAERLKGVDSTLKIQPAKLEDSAVYLCASRLSLREMNTEAFFGQGTRLTVV.

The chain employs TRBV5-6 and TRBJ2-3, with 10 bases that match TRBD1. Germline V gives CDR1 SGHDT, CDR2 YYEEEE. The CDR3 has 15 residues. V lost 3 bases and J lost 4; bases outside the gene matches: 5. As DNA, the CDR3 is TGTGCCAGCAGCTCGGACAGGGGGGCCGCAGATACGCAGTATTTT. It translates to CASSSDRGAADTQYF.

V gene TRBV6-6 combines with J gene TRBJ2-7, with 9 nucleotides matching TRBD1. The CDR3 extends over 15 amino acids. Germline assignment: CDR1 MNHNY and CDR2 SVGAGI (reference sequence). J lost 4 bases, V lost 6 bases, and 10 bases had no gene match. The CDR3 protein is CASSRTGTGRYEQYF. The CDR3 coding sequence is TGTGCCAGCAGCCGCACCGGGACAGGGCGTTACGAGCAGTACTTC.

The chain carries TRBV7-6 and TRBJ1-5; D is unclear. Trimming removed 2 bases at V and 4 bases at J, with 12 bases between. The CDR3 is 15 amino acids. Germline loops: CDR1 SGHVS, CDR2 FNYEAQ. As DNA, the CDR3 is TGTGCCAGCAGCTTATTTATCGGCAGTAATCAGCCCCAGCATTTT. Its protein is CASSLFIGSNQPQHF.

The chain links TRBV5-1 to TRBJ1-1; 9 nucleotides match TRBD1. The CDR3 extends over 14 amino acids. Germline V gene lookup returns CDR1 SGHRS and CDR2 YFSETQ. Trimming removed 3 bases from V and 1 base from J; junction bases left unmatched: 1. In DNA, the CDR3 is TGCGCCAGCAGCTCGGGACAGGGGAACACTGAAGCTTTCTTT. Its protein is CASSSGQGNTEAFF.

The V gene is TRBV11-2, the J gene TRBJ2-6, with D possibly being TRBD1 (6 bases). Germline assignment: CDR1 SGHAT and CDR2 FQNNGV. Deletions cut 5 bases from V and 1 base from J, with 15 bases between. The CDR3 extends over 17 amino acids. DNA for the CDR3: TGTGCCAGCAGCCCCAGGGGTGGAAGATCTGGGGCCAACGTCCTGACTTTC. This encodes CASSPRGGRSGANVLTF.